This TCR beta chain is from a study of identical twins. Study-level points and caveats: Excess sharing by twins proved weaker in beta out-of-frame sequences.

Per the germline V gene, CDR1 is SGHVS and CDR2 is FQNEAQ. The CDR3 length is 12 residues. V dropped 4 bases and J dropped 12 bases, with 13 bases sitting between them. cDNA molecules carried unique molecular identifiers, and template switching added a universal primer site. TCRdb ran MiXCR on the 5' RACE reads and lists one entry per CDR3 protein. Of 570,000 or so distinct CDR3 sequences in the sample, over 8.5% were seen once. Healthy Caucasian donors formed the entire cohort. This clonotype was counted a few times. Antigen unknown. The same data also went into a second study, on yellow fever vaccine responses in identical twins. From that paper: Twins' vaccine T cell response reportedly seemed partly convergent, partly personalized.

Sequencing was performed on PBMCs. V is TRBV7-8 and J is TRBJ2-1; D possibly corresponds to TRBD1 (6 bases). This receptor was taken from a young woman in good health. CDR3 amino acids: CASSSQGPRQFF. Written as DNA, the CDR3 is TGTGCCAGCAGCTCTCAGGGGCCTAGGCAGTTCTTC.